The 22 T cell receptor beta chains reported below all come from one sample, sequenced in a study of T-cell memory formation after mild COVID-19. MiXCR, run by TCRdb on the 5' RACE reads, gives a single entry per CDR3 protein. The top ten clones hold 42% of a sample with tens of thousands of distinct CDR3 sequences, 20% to 30% of them seen once. The sample consisted of PBMCs or a T cell subset sorted from them (not recorded which). Every receptor here comes from a man younger than 35 who had mild COVID-19 (a few samples of this study predate the infection). Cell type and time point are not known.

This clonotype was detected many times. Here the CDR3 reads CASGQETQYF. In DNA form, the CDR3 reads TGTGCCAGCGGGCAAGAGACCCAGTACTTC. This rearrangement joins TRBV25-1 to TRBJ2-5; D is unresolved. This CDR3 has 10 amino acids. The V gene lost 8 bases and the J gene lost 2 bases, with 3 bases spanning the gap. CDR1 is MGHDK and CDR2 is SYGVNS in the germline V gene.

This chain joins TRBV15 and TRBJ1-4, with D perhaps matching TRBD1 (6 bases). The CDR3 spans 15 residues. Trimming removed 3 bases at V and 8 bases at J, with 16 bases between. Germline CDR1 is LNHNV and CDR2 is YYDKDF (reference sequence). The CDR3 coding sequence is TGTGCCACCAGCAGCCATGGGGGTACAGGGGAAAAACTGTTTTTT. Translated, it gives CATSSHGGTGEKLFF.

This clonotype was picked up a small number of times. The chain joins TRBV7-9 to TRBJ2-5; D gene uncertain. Germline V CDR1 and CDR2: SEHNR, FQNEAQ (reference sequence). The CDR3 contains 14 residues. The germline V and J ends were trimmed by 2 bases and 5 bases, with 12 bases remaining between them. The CDR3 region has the DNA TGTGCCAGCAGCTTACTTAATAGGGCGGAGACCCAGTACTTC. Amino acid sequence: CASSLLNRAETQYF.

This clonotype showed up just a few times. The chain links TRBV7-9 to TRBJ2-2; no clear D. The CDR3 covers 14 residues. Germline loops: CDR1 SEHNR, CDR2 FQNEAQ (reference sequence). Trimming stripped 2 bases from V and 7 bases from J, with 11 bases between. The DNA of the CDR3 is TGTGCCAGCAGCTTATCACAGACGGGCGGGGAGCTGTTTTTT. It yields the protein CASSLSQTGGELFF.

This clonotype has a handful of counts. The chain combines TRBV4-1 with TRBJ2-1; 13 bases map to TRBD2. The CDR3 is 15 amino acids. After removal of 4 bases from V and 8 bases from J, the junction contained 5 bases not matched to a gene. Germline-derived CDR1 and CDR2 are MGHRA and YSYEKL. This CDR3 is CASSPTSGGADEQFF. The DNA of the CDR3 is TGCGCCAGCAGCCCTACTAGCGGGGGGGCCGATGAGCAGTTCTTC.

The J gene is TRBJ1-5, the V gene TRBV12-3 or TRBV12-4; D gene ambiguous. The CDR3 has 13 amino acids. Trimming took off 5 bases at V and 0 bases at J, with 5 bases between the two ends. This chain's CDR3 is CASSVNSNQPQHF. Here the CDR3 DNA reads TGTGCCAGCAGTGTTAATAGCAATCAGCCCCAGCATTTT.

Comments on this clonotype: The junction shows a germline mismatch at one end, possibly a read error. The CDR3 sequence is CDSSPPMGNQPQHF. The CDR3 DNA reads as TGTGACAGCAGTCCACCAATGGGCAATCAGCCCCAGCATTTT. The J gene is TRBJ1-5, the V gene TRBV7-9; D is ambiguous. Per the germline V gene, CDR1 is SEHNR and CDR2 is FQNEAQ (reference sequence). The CDR3 has 14 amino acids.

The V gene is TRBV28, the J gene TRBJ1-1; no clear D. Trimming shortened V by 8 bases and J by 0 bases, and 10 bases separated the two germline ends. Germline assignment: CDR1 MDHEN and CDR2 SYDVKM. The CDR3 covers 13 residues. In DNA, the CDR3 is TGTGCCAGCGGAGGCACTTTGAACACTGAAGCTTTCTTT. Translated, it gives CASGGTLNTEAFF.

V and J are TRBV6-5 and TRBJ2-3; D is tentatively TRBD1 or TRBD2 (6 bases each). The V end lost 2 bases, the J end lost 11 bases, and 20 bases lay between the germline ends. This CDR3 has 15 residues. CDR1 MNHEY and CDR2 SVGAGI come from the germline V gene. The CDR3 DNA is TGTGCCAGCAGTTACAGGTCGGGGGCCTCCGTGGGGCAGTATTTT. It codes for CASSYRSGASVGQYF.

The chain links TRBV5-5 to TRBJ2-7; D remains unclear. The CDR3 is 13 amino acids. CDR1 and CDR2 (germline): SGHKS, YYEKEE (reference sequence). Trimming removed 0 bases from V and 3 bases from J, with 7 bases in between. CDR3 sequence (DNA): TGTGCCAGCAGCTTGGCCGTGGTCTACGAGCAGTACGTC. It encodes CASSLAVVYEQYV.

This clonotype was detected only a few times. The V and J genes are TRBV29-1 and TRBJ1-2; D uncertain. Per the germline V gene, CDR1 is SQVTM and CDR2 is ANQGSEA. Deletions cut 5 bases from V and 2 bases from J, with 6 bases between. CDR3 length: 11 residues. This CDR3 is CSVQDNYGYTF. In nucleotides, the CDR3 is TGCAGCGTTCAGGACAACTATGGCTACACCTTC.

The sample holds a few counts of this clonotype. The chain recombines TRBV5-1 with TRBJ2-6; D remains ambiguous. Germline CDR1 and CDR2: SGHRS and YFSETQ. V shed 2 bases and J shed 0 bases, with 6 bases lying between them. There are 15 residues in the CDR3. This chain's CDR3 is CASSFEGSGANVLTF. In nucleotides, the CDR3 is TGCGCCAGCAGCTTTGAAGGCTCTGGGGCCAACGTCCTGACTTTC. The entire variable domain, with the rest obtained from reference TRBV5-1 and TRBJ2-6, is as follows: KAGVTQTPRYLIKTRGQQVTLSCSPISGHRSVSWYQQTPGQGLQFLFEYFSETQRNKGNFPGRFSGRQFSNSRSEMNVSTLELGDSALYLCASSFEGSGANVLTFGAGSRLTVL.

This clonotype has only a few counts. The rearrangement links TRBV6-5 to TRBJ2-3, with D possibly matching TRBD2 (5 bases). The germline V and J ends were trimmed by 6 bases and 6 bases, with 19 bases remaining between them. The CDR3 covers 15 residues. Germline assignment: CDR1 MNHEY and CDR2 SVGAGI. In nucleotides, the CDR3 is TGTGCCAGCAGCCGCCTCAGCGGCGCTCTCGATACGCAGTATTTT. Translation gives CASSRLSGALDTQYF.

This clonotype has a count of ten or more. This rearrangement joins TRBV12-3 or TRBV12-4 to TRBJ2-2; D unresolved. The CDR3 extends over 14 amino acids. Trimming pared 6 bases from V and 3 bases from J, leaving 11 bases between. The CDR3 loop is CASRPWWDTGELFF. The CDR3 nucleotides read TGTGCCAGCAGGCCATGGTGGGACACCGGGGAGCTGTTTTTT.

This clonotype has only a few counts. The rearrangement joins TRBV5-1 to TRBJ1-2; 8 nucleotides match TRBD1. Per germline, CDR1 SGHRS and CDR2 YFSETQ. The CDR3 extends over 14 amino acids. The V and J ends lost 0 bases and 7 bases, in that order; junction bases with no gene match: 5. The CDR3 DNA follows: TGCGCCAGCAGCTTGGTGGACAGGGAGGCTGGCTACACCTTC. Protein sequence: CASSLVDREAGYTF.

This clonotype was seen only a few times. The chain links TRBV4-1 to TRBJ2-3; unclear D gene. The length of the CDR3 is 15 residues. Trimming shortened V by 1 base and J by 2 bases, and 10 bases separated the two germline ends. Germline loops: CDR1 MGHRA, CDR2 YSYEKL. The CDR3 region is CASSQVLTTTDTQYF. The CDR3 DNA reads TGCGCCAGCAGCCAAGTGCTTACTACCACAGATACGCAGTATTTT.

V usage is TRBV29-1 and J usage is TRBJ1-1, with 7 bases identical to TRBD1. V shed 0 bases, J shed 6 bases, and the junction held 10 bases outside the gene matches. The CDR3 is made up of 15 amino acids. The germline V gene has CDR1 SQVTM and CDR2 ANQGSEA. CDR3 amino acids: CSVEDNAGGGPEAFF. CDR3 in DNA: TGCAGCGTTGAAGATAACGCAGGGGGAGGCCCTGAAGCTTTCTTT.

The V gene is TRBV6-4, the J gene TRBJ2-2; no clear D gene. The germline V gene has CDR1 MRHNA and CDR2 SNTAGT. This CDR3 is 11 amino acids long. Deletions cut 2 bases from V and 8 bases from J, with 3 bases between. Here the CDR3 reads CASSDGGELFF. DNA of the CDR3: TGTGCCAGCAGTGACGGAGGGGAGCTGTTTTTT.

A few counts support this clonotype. The chain uses TRBV29-1 and TRBJ2-2; D uncertain. The germline CDR1 and CDR2 sequences are SQVTM and ANQGSEA. This CDR3 region has 13 residues. V dropped 5 bases and J dropped 1 base, with 8 bases sitting between them. The CDR3 nucleotides are TGCAGCGTTCAACGGAGGAACACCGGGGAGCTGTTTTTT. Protein product: CSVQRRNTGELFF.

The gene calls are TRBV4-1 and TRBJ2-2; 9 positions match TRBD1. Unmatched junction bases numbered 9, after V lost 2 bases and J lost 5 bases. The CDR3 contains 17 residues. CDR1 is MGHRA, CDR2 YSYEKL, per germline. The CDR3 spells CASSQTGGAGWTGELFF. The DNA of the CDR3 is TGCGCCAGCAGCCAAACAGGGGGCGCGGGCTGGACCGGGGAGCTGTTTTTT.

A few counts support this clonotype. V usage is TRBV19 and J usage is TRBJ1-1; D unresolved. Germline CDR1 is LNHDA and CDR2 is SQIVND (reference sequence). The CDR3 runs to 13 residues. V dropped 6 bases and J dropped 4 bases, with 12 bases sitting between them. The CDR3 sequence is CASRDSGSTEAFF. The CDR3, as DNA: TGTGCCAGTAGGGACTCGGGCAGCACTGAAGCTTTCTTT.

This clonotype was seen more than once but under ten times. This chain links TRBV7-6 with TRBJ2-3, with 10 bases aligning to TRBD2. The CDR3 length is 17 residues. Germline V gives CDR1 SGHVS, CDR2 FNYEAQ. V dropped 3 bases and J dropped 1; count of bases not matched to a gene: 7. The CDR3 DNA follows: TGTGCCAGCAGCTTTCTACCAGCGGGGGGGGGCACAGATACGCAGTATTTT. Translating it yields CASSFLPAGGGTDTQYF.